This is a list of T cell receptor beta chains from one sample in a study of T cells in Graves' hyperthyroidism and ophthalmopathy. TCRdb reprocessed the multiplex PCR reads via MiXCR and lists one record per CDR3 protein. Of approximately 560,000 distinct CDR3 sequences in the sample, 15% to 19% are singletons; the top ten hold around 7.8%. The sample was blood. Every receptor here comes from a woman between 25 and 40 years old with Graves' hyperthyroidism. CDR3s include the opening cysteine and the closing phenylalanine or tryptophan. Fields, in order: J gene, V gene, CDR3 protein.

TRBJ2-1,TRBV3-1,CASSQGHHGNEQFF
TRBJ1-5,TRBV12-3/TRBV12-4,CASSQQGDQPQHF
TRBJ1-1,TRBV19,CASSIKDVTEAFF
TRBJ2-3,TRBV12-3/TRBV12-4,CASSLGDTSTDTQYF
TRBJ1-1,TRBV5-5,CASSRKAGQTNTEAFF
TRBJ1-3,TRBV28,CASSLPRGVGNTIYF
TRBJ1-4,TRBV6-1,CASSDEGGRWGKLFF
TRBJ1-1,TRBV19,CASSNQNKPGQGRAEAFF
TRBJ2-2,TRBV9,CASSKLSNTGELFF
TRBJ1-2,TRBV18,CASQGTSSSYSGTYGYTF
TRBJ1-1,TRBV6-1,CASSDGTNTEAFF
TRBJ1-2,TRBV27,CASSLSAHRGLAGYTF
TRBJ2-7,TRBV18,CASSALDRTYEQYF
TRBJ1-4,TRBV5-6,CASSAGTSEKLFF
TRBJ1-2,TRBV18,CASSSQTGDYGYTF